The 25 T cell receptor beta chains given below trace back to one sample, sequenced in a study of T cells after yellow fever vaccination. TCRdb passed the 5' RACE reads through MiXCR, listing each CDR3 protein once. The table has some 130,000 distinct CDR3 sequences, about 6.2% seen once. The sample consisted of CD4+ T cells sorted from PBMCs, taken 10 days after the yellow fever booster vaccination. The receptor set was obtained from a man aged 30-40 years who received the YFV17D yellow fever vaccine.

This clonotype was detected ten times or more. The rearrangement uses TRBV11-2 and TRBJ2-4, with a weak D call TRBD2 (5 bases). CDR3 size: 15 residues. V was cut by 5 bases and J by 2 bases, with 13 bases left in between. Germline values: CDR1 SGHAT, CDR2 FQNNGV. The CDR3 loop reads CASSPWGATKNIQYF. CDR3 DNA sequence: TGTGCCAGCAGCCCCTGGGGAGCTACCAAAAACATTCAGTACTTC.

This clonotype was seen at least ten times. V gene TRBV28 combines with J gene TRBJ2-6; 14 nucleotides line up with TRBD2. CDR3 length: 18 residues. Trimming at V came to 6 bases and at J to 3 bases, leaving 7 bases not matched to a gene. Per germline, CDR1 MDHEN and CDR2 SYDVKM. CDR3 DNA sequence: TGTGCCAGCAGCGCCGGGACTAGCGGGAGTTTTGGGGCCAACGTCCTGACTTTC. This translates into CASSAGTSGSFGANVLTF.

About this clonotype itself: This may be a read error, as it is one base from a much larger clone. The chain carries TRBV7-2 and TRBJ2-5, with a weak D call TRBD2 (5 bases). This CDR3 has 15 residues. Germline V gives CDR1 SGHTA, CDR2 FQGNSA. CDR3 nucleotide sequence: TGTGCCAGCGGCTTAGGAGGCCAGAAGAGAGAGACCCAGTACTTC. It encodes CASGLGGQKRETQYF.

This clonotype was detected ten times or more. This chain links TRBV7-6 with TRBJ2-7; the match to TRBD2 covers 12 bases. CDR1 is SGHVS and CDR2 is FNYEAQ in the germline V gene. This CDR3 has 15 residues. The junction had 5 bases not matched to a gene; V was cut back by 1 base and J by 7 bases. The CDR3 here is CASSLGSSGRGEQYF. CDR3 DNA sequence: TGTGCCAGCAGCTTAGGCTCTAGCGGGAGGGGTGAGCAGTACTTC.

This clonotype has ten or more counts. This chain connects TRBV7-2 to TRBJ1-6; D is uncertain. CDR1 is SGHTA and CDR2 is FQGNSA in the germline V gene. Trimming took 5 bases from V and 10 from J, leaving 15 bases between them. The CDR3 has 14 amino acids. CDR3: CASSTQPERSPLHF. CDR3 nucleotide sequence: TGTGCCAGCAGCACCCAGCCAGAGAGGTCACCCCTCCACTTT.

This clonotype was seen at least ten times. The V call is TRBV5-1, the J call TRBJ1-5; D is perhaps TRBD1 (5 bases). V was pared by 0 bases and J by 2 bases, with 9 bases between. Germline-derived CDR1 and CDR2 are SGHRS and YFSETQ. This CDR3 comprises 15 residues. The DNA for the CDR3 is TGCGCCAGCAGCTTGGGGCCGGGGGGCAATCAGCCCCAGCATTTT. Encoded protein: CASSLGPGGNQPQHF.

This clonotype was recorded at least ten times. The chain carries TRBV6-5 and TRBJ2-2; tentatively, D is TRBD1 (6 bases). The CDR3 is 12 residues long. Trimming took off 6 bases at V and 5 bases at J, with 7 bases between the two ends. Germline CDR1 and CDR2: MNHEY and SVGAGI. The DNA for the CDR3 is TGTGCCAGCAGGGGGGCTACCGGGGAGCTGTTTTTT. Encoded protein: CASRGATGELFF.

This clonotype was counted between two and nine times. The chain combines TRBV6-6 with TRBJ2-5; maybe TRBD2 (6 bases). Germline values: CDR1 MNHNY, CDR2 SVGAGI (reference sequence). Deletions cut 11 bases from V and 2 bases from J, with 15 bases between. The length of the CDR3 is 13 residues. The CDR3 DNA follows: TGTGCCGCCGGCGGGACGACGCAAGAGACCCAGTACTTC. Its translation is CAAGGTTQETQYF.

This clonotype was detected many times. This chain connects TRBV4-3 to TRBJ1-2, with no clear D. The CDR3 consists of 15 residues. Germline CDR1 and CDR2: LGHNA and YSLEER. V dropped 0 bases and J dropped 3 bases, with 11 bases sitting between them. The CDR3 DNA is TGCGCCAGCAGCCAAGAGAACAACCGTGACTATGGCTACACCTTC. It codes for CASSQENNRDYGYTF.

In this sample, this clonotype turned up many times. The CDR3 region has the DNA TGTGCCATCAACCCAGGGGAGGGGAACACTGAAGCTTTCTTT. Translated: CAINPGEGNTEAFF. The genes are TRBV10-3 and TRBJ1-1; possibly TRBD1 for D (6 bases). Germline V gene lookup returns CDR1 ENHRY and CDR2 SYGVKD. The CDR3 consists of 14 residues. Trimming removed 7 bases at V and 1 base at J, with 13 bases between.

This clonotype was recorded at least ten times. The V gene is TRBV12-3 or TRBV12-4, the J gene TRBJ2-2; D tentatively reads TRBD1 or TRBD2 (6 bases each). The CDR3 is made up of 14 amino acids. V lost 0 bases, J lost 7 bases, and 9 bases lay in between. The DNA for the CDR3 is TGTGCCAGCAGTTTAGCGGGGGGCAACGGGGAGCTGTTTTTT. Amino acid sequence: CASSLAGGNGELFF.

This clonotype was picked up many times. The V and J genes are TRBV12-3 or TRBV12-4 and TRBJ2-1; no definite D call. The CDR3 runs 11 residues. V was pared by 3 bases and J by 8 bases, with 5 bases between. The CDR3 DNA sequence: TGTGCCAGCAGTTTGAGGCATGAGCAGTTCTTC. It is translated as CASSLRHEQFF.

This clonotype has ten or more counts. The chain is built from TRBV5-1 and TRBJ2-1; D is uncertain. The V end was cut by 0 bases, the J end by 4 bases, with 5 bases between. From germline, CDR1 is SGHRS and CDR2 YFSETQ. The CDR3 contains 13 residues. CDR3: CASSLARYNEQFF. CDR3 DNA: TGCGCCAGCAGCTTGGCCCGTTACAATGAGCAGTTCTTC.

Ten or more counts support this clonotype. The J gene is TRBJ2-3, the V gene TRBV20-1, with 8 bases identical to TRBD2. J was trimmed by 7 bases and V by 0 bases; bases with no gene match: 15. The CDR3 loop spans 17 amino acids. The germline V gene has CDR1 DFQATT and CDR2 SNEGSKA (reference sequence). Here the CDR3 reads CSARDLALAGDKNTQYF. The CDR3 DNA reads TGCAGTGCTAGAGATCTGGCGCTAGCGGGCGACAAAAATACGCAGTATTTT.

Note on this clonotype: A clone one base away is much larger, so this may be a read error. The chain employs TRBV11-2 and TRBJ2-7; D is unresolved. The CDR3 sequence is 13 residues long. Germline V gene data show CDR1 as SGHAT and CDR2 as FQNNGV. CDR3 sequence (DNA): TGTGCCAGCAGCCCTGACAATCCCTACGAGCGGTACTTC. Its protein product is CASSPDNPYERYF.

This clonotype was counted ten times or more. V gene TRBV12-3 or TRBV12-4 combines with J gene TRBJ2-1; D remains unclear. This CDR3 is 12 amino acids long. Trimming took 2 bases from V and 12 from J, leaving 11 bases between them. The CDR3 nucleotides read TGTGCCAGCAGTTTATATGCCCAGTTGCAGTTCTTC. Translation gives CASSLYAQLQFF.

V is TRBV11-2 and J is TRBJ2-5, with a possible D match to TRBD1 (5 bases). This CDR3 comprises 17 residues. The germline V gene has CDR1 SGHAT and CDR2 FQNNGV. V lost 5 bases, J lost 5 bases, and 24 bases lay in between. The CDR3 nucleotides read TGTGCCAGCAGCCCAAGCCGGACACCAGCTCTTGGGGAGACCCAGTACTTC. This encodes CASSPSRTPALGETQYF.

This clonotype was counted ten times or more. The rearrangement joins TRBV9 to TRBJ2-4, with 8 bases fitting TRBD1. The length of the CDR3 is 19 residues. CDR1 SGDLS and CDR2 YYNGEE come from the germline V gene. J gave up 6 bases and V 0 bases, and 17 bases lay outside the gene matches. The CDR3 sequence: CASSVDGRGLAKGVNIQYF. In nucleotides, the CDR3 is TGTGCCAGCAGCGTAGATGGCAGGGGGCTGGCTAAAGGGGTAAACATTCAGTACTTC. Full variable domain (remainder filled in from reference TRBV9 and TRBJ2-4): DSGVTQTPKHLITATGQRVTLRCSPRSGDLSVYWYQQSLDQGLQFLIQYYNGEERAKGNILERFSAQQFPDLHSELNLSSLELGDSALYFCASSVDGRGLAKGVNIQYFGAGTRLSVL.

This clonotype was counted ten times or more. The chain is built from TRBV5-1 and TRBJ2-1; a weak D match, TRBD1 (6 bases). From germline, CDR1 is SGHRS and CDR2 YFSETQ. This CDR3 is 14 amino acids long. V lost 5 bases, J lost 8 bases, and 17 bases lay in between. The CDR3 DNA sequence: TGCGCCAGCAGTCAGGCTTCAGGGGTGGATGAGCAGTTCTTC. It translates to CASSQASGVDEQFF.

This clonotype has at least ten counts. The J gene is TRBJ2-3, the V gene TRBV7-6; 8 bases are shared with TRBD2. Trimming removed 3 bases from V and 2 bases from J; junction bases left unmatched: 4. This CDR3 comprises 15 residues. Looked up from germline, CDR1 is SGHVS and CDR2 is FNYEAQ. The chain's CDR3 is CASSLGSGATDTQYF. In nucleotides, the CDR3 is TGTGCCAGCAGCTTGGGTAGCGGGGCCACAGATACGCAGTATTTT.

In its sample, this clonotype was seen once. The V call is TRBV6-6, the J call TRBJ1-1; the D is unclear. Germline V gene lookup returns CDR1 MNHNY and CDR2 SVGAGI (reference sequence). The V gene lost 5 bases and the J gene lost 0 bases, with 7 bases spanning the gap. CDR3 length: 13 residues. CDR3 in amino acids: CASSQGMNTEAFF. The CDR3 DNA reads TGTGCCAGCAGTCAAGGGATGAACACTGAAGCTTTCTTT.

This clonotype appeared many times. The rearrangement uses TRBV10-3 and TRBJ2-7, with TRBD1 matching over 11 bases. The CDR3 is made up of 16 amino acids. Trimming at V came to 0 bases and at J to 2 bases, leaving 3 bases not matched to a gene. CDR1 is ENHRY, CDR2 SYGVKD, per germline. The chain's CDR3 is CAISESKGQGAYEQYF. CDR3 nucleotide sequence: TGTGCCATCAGTGAGTCGAAGGGACAGGGGGCCTACGAGCAGTACTTC.

The genes are TRBV7-2 and TRBJ1-2, with 9 bases aligning to TRBD1. Per germline, CDR1 SGHTA and CDR2 FQGNSA. V shed 4 bases and J 7 bases; nucleotides not matched to a gene: 7. The CDR3 loop spans 14 amino acids. This CDR3 reads CASSSPGQGIGYTF. CDR3 nucleotide sequence: TGTGCCAGCAGCTCCCCGGGACAGGGAATTGGCTACACCTTC.

Many counts were recorded for this clonotype. The gene calls are TRBV11-2 and TRBJ2-1; 8 nucleotides line up with TRBD2. The germline V gene has CDR1 SGHAT and CDR2 FQNNGV. The junction had 12 bases not matched to a gene; V was cut back by 1 base and J by 7 bases. The length of the CDR3 is 17 residues. The CDR3 spells CASSLALIAGGANEQFF. DNA of the CDR3: TGTGCCAGCAGCTTAGCTCTGATTGCGGGAGGAGCTAATGAGCAGTTCTTC.

This clonotype showed up many times. This chain links TRBV20-1 with TRBJ2-1; maybe TRBD2 (6 bases). The V gene lost 4 bases and the J gene lost 10 bases, with 23 bases spanning the gap. From germline, CDR1 is DFQATT and CDR2 SNEGSKA (reference sequence). There are 15 residues in the CDR3. CDR3: CSAKAHGGPPIEQFF. Written as DNA, the CDR3 is TGCAGTGCTAAGGCGCACGGAGGGCCTCCAATCGAGCAGTTCTTC.